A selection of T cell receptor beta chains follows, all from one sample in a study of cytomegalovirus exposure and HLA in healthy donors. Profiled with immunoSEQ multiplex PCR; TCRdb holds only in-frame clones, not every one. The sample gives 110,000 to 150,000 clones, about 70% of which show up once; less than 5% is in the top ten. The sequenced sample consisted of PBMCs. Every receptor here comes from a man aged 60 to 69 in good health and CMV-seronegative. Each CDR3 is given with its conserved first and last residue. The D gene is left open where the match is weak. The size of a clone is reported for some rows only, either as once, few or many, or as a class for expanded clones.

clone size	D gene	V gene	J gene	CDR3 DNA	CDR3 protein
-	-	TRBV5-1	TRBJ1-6	TGCGCCAGCAGCTTTTGGGGCCTAGACAGGAGCAATTCACCCCTCCACTTT	CASSFWGLDRSNSPLHF
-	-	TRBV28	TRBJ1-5	TGTGCCAGCAGTCCCAGACAGGATTTGTCCTTCGTCGGCAATCAGCCCCAGCATTTT	CASSPRQDLSFVGNQPQHF
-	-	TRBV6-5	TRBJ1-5	TGTGCCAGCAGTTCCGGGGGGAGCAATCAGCCCCAGCATTTT	CASSSGGSNQPQHF
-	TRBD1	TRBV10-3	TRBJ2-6	TGTGCCATCAGCGATTCAACCGGGACAGGGACCTCTGGGGCCAACGTCCTGACTTTC	CAISDSTGTGTSGANVLTF
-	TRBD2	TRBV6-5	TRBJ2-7	TGTGCCAGCAGTTACTCGGCGGGAGGGCTCTTCAGGGAGCAGTACTTC	CASSYSAGGLFREQYF
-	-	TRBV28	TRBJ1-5	TGTGCCAGCAGTTCCGACACAATCTATAATCAGCCCCAGCATTTT	CASSSDTIYNQPQHF
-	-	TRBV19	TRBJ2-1	TGTGCCAGTATGGCGGCGGATAACTCCGACAATGAGCAGTTCTTC	CASMAADNSDNEQFF
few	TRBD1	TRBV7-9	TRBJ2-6	TGTGCCACCCCGGGACAGGGGGCCCCCGGAGCCAACGTCCTGACTTTC	CATPGQGAPGANVLTF
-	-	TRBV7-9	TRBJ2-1	TGTGCCAGCAGCTTAGCTAGCGTTTACAATGAGCAGTTCTTC	CASSLASVYNEQFF
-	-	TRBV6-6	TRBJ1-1	TGTGCCAGCAGCCACAAAGACGGGGACACTGAAGCTTTCTTT	CASSHKDGDTEAFF
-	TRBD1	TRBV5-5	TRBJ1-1	TGTGCCAGCAGCCCCCGGGACAGGGTCGGAATGAACACTGAAGCTTTCTTT	CASSPRDRVGMNTEAFF
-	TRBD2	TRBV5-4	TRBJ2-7	TGTGCCAGCAGCCCAAATAGCGGGATTCCCTACGAGCAGTACTTC	CASSPNSGIPYEQYF
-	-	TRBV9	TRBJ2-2	TGTGCCAGCAGCGTAGCCCAAGGAGCGCGGACCGGGGAGCTGTTTTTT	CASSVAQGARTGELFF
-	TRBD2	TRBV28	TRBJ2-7	TGTGCCAGCAGTCCCCCGGGACTAGCGGGAGGCCCCCGCGAGCAGTACTTC	CASSPPGLAGGPREQYF
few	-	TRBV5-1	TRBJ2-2	TGCGCCAGCAACTCAGGGGCGGCCGGGGAGCTGTTTTTT	CASNSGAAGELFF
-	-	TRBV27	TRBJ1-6	TGTGCCAGCAGCTGGGGCCAAGGGCTTAATTCACCCCTCCACTTT	CASSWGQGLNSPLHF
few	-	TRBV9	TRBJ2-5	TGTGCCAGCAGCGTAGAGGCAGGGCAAGGAACCCAGTACTTC	CASSVEAGQGTQYF
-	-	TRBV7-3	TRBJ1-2	TGTGCCAGCAGCTTAACGGACAGCTATGGCTACACCTTC	CASSLTDSYGYTF
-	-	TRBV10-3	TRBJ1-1	TGTGCCAGCACAGCGGACACTGAAGCTTTCTTT	CASTADTEAFF
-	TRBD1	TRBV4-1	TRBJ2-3	TGCGCCAGCAGCCGAGGACAGGGGATTTCGCCAGATACGCAGTATTTT	CASSRGQGISPDTQYF
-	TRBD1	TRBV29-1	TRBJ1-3	TGCAGCGTTGAGTTGGGACAGGGGGGAAACACCATATATTTT	CSVELGQGGNTIYF
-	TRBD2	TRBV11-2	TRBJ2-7	TGTGCCAGCAGCTTGACTAGCGAAAGCTCCTACGAGCAGTACTTC	CASSLTSESSYEQYF
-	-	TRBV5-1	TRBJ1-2	TGCGCCAGCAGCTTGGGGCAAGGAGCCTATGGCTACACCTTC	CASSLGQGAYGYTF
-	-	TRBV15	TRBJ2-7	TGTGCCACCAGCAGAGGAGGGGGCTCCTACGAGCAGTACTTC	CATSRGGGSYEQYF
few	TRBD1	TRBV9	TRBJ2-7	TGTGCCAGCAGTGAACAGGGGGCAGGAGAGCAGTACTTC	CASSEQGAGEQYF
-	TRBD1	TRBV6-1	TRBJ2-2	TGTGCCAGCAGCCGGGACAGGGGCATCGGGGAGCTGTTTTTT	CASSRDRGIGELFF
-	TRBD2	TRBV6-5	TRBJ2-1	TGTGCCAGCAGTCCTTTAGCGGGAGCGAACAATGAGCAGTTCTTC	CASSPLAGANNEQFF
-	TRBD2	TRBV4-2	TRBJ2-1	TGTGCCAGCAGCCATAATAGCGGGGGGGCCTACAATGAGCAGTTCTTC	CASSHNSGGAYNEQFF
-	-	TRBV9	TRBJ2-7	TGTGCCAGCAGCCCCCGCCCGACCGGGGGACCCTCCTACGAGCAGTACTTC	CASSPRPTGGPSYEQYF
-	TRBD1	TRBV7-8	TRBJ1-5	TGTGCCAGCAGCTCCCGGGACAGGGGGATGAATCAGCCCCAGCATTTT	CASSSRDRGMNQPQHF
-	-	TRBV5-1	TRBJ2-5	TGCGCCAGCAGTCCGGGGTTACAAGAGACCCAGTACTTC	CASSPGLQETQYF
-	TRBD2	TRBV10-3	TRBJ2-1	TGTGCCATCAGTGTACTAGCGGGAGGGGGGGATGAGCAGTTCTTC	CAISVLAGGGDEQFF
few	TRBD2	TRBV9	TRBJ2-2	TGTGCCAGCAGCGTAGAGGCTAGCGGGTTTAACGGGGAGCTGTTTTTT	CASSVEASGFNGELFF
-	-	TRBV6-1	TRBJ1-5	TGTGCCAGCAACATTGGCAATCAGCCCCAGCATTTT	CASNIGNQPQHF
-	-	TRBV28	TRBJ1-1	TGTGCATTAAAGGGGGGGGCCACTGAAGCTTTCTTT	CALKGGATEAFF
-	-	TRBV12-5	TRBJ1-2	TGTGCTAGTGGTTTAGGACAGTGGTATGGCTACACCTTC	CASGLGQWYGYTF
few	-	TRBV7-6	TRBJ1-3	TGTGCCAGCAGCACCTACTCCGGGGCTGGAAACACCATATATTTT	CASSTYSGAGNTIYF
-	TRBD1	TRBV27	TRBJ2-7	TGTGCCAGCAGATTGAGGGACAGGGCGGCCTACGAGCAGTACTTC	CASRLRDRAAYEQYF
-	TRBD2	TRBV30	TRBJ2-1	TGTGCCTGGTCATACGGGACTAGCGGGAACAACAATGAGCAGTTCTTC	CAWSYGTSGNNNEQFF
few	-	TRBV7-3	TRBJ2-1	TGTGCCAGCAGCTTAGATACCCGGGGGAATGAGCAGTTCTTC	CASSLDTRGNEQFF
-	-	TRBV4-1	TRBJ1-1	TGCGCCAGCAGCCACAGGGATGCGAACACTGAAGCTTTCTTT	CASSHRDANTEAFF
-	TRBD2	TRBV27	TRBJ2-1	TGTGCCAGCAGTCTATCCCTCCCGGGAGGGTACAATGAGCAGTTCTTC	CASSLSLPGGYNEQFF
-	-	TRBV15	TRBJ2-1	TGTGCCACCAGCACTAGGTACTCCTTCTTC	CATSTRYSFF
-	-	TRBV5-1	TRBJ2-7	TGCGCCAGCAGCTTCACTAGTACCTACGAGCAGTACTTC	CASSFTSTYEQYF
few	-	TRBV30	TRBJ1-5	TGTGCCTGGAGACCCCGGGGGGACCGGAGGCCCCAGCATTTT	CAWRPRGDRRPQHF
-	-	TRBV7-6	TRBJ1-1	TGTGCCAGCAGCTTAGACAAAGAAGCTTTCTTT	CASSLDKEAFF
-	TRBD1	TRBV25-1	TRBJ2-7	TGTGCCAGCAGTGACGTAAGGGGACAGGGGAACGAGCAGTACTTC	CASSDVRGQGNEQYF
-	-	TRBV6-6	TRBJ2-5	TGTGCCAGCAGTTCTAGGGGAGAGACCCAGTACTTC	CASSSRGETQYF
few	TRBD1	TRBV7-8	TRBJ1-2	TGTGCCAGCAGCTTAGGGACAGGGGAGGGCTATGGCTACACCTTC	CASSLGTGEGYGYTF
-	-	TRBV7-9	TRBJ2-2	TGTGCCAGCAGCTTTCCAGGGGCGGGCACCGGGGAGCTGTTTTTT	CASSFPGAGTGELFF
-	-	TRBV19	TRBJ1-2	TGTGCCAGTAGTATCCAGGGGCGAAATGGCTACACCTTC	CASSIQGRNGYTF
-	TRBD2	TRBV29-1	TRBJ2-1	TGCAGCGTTGAACCGACTAGCGGTCCCTACAATGAGCAGTTCTTC	CSVEPTSGPYNEQFF
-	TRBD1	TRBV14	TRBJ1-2	TGTGCCAGCAGCTTTCCAGGGGGCGGAGGCTATGGCTACACCTTC	CASSFPGGGGYGYTF
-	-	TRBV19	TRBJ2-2	TGTGCCAGTAGTCCGGACACCCTCCAAAACACCGGGGAGCTGTTTTTT	CASSPDTLQNTGELFF